This entry lists 29 T cell receptor beta chains sequenced from one sample in a study of blood T cell repertoires in COVID-19. Method: immunoSEQ multiplex PCR; TCRdb's copy keeps in-frame clones and lacks some. The sample gives about 350,000 clones, about nine tenths of which show up once; around 0.92% is in the top ten. Sequenced sample: PBMCs or T cells enriched from blood (not recorded which). Every receptor here comes from a woman aged 25 to 39 who had been exposed to COVID-19.

This chain connects TRBV2 to TRBJ2-7; TRBD2 agrees at 11 bases. The trim removed 9 bases at V and 0 bases at J, leaving 4 bases unmatched. The CDR3 is 14 residues long. Per germline, CDR1 SNHLY and CDR2 FYNNEI. The CDR3: CASRLAGFSYEQYF. The CDR3 DNA is TGTGCCAGTCGACTAGCGGGATTCTCCTACGAGCAGTACTTC.

The gene calls are TRBV19 and TRBJ1-5; 11 bases fit TRBD1. This CDR3 region has 15 residues. Losses at the gene ends were 3 bases for V and 7 bases for J; bases not matched to a gene: 5. Germline V gene lookup returns CDR1 LNHDA and CDR2 SQIVND (reference sequence). CDR3 sequence (DNA): TGTGCCAGTAGTATCATGGGACAGGGGGTCCAGCCCCAGCATTTT. It encodes CASSIMGQGVQPQHF.

V and J are TRBV28 and TRBJ1-4; 8 bases map to TRBD1. Germline V CDR1 and CDR2: MDHEN, SYDVKM. The CDR3 covers 16 residues. V was clipped by 6 bases and J by 6 bases; unmatched bases: 12. The CDR3 DNA reads TGTGCCAGCAGCTCCTCAACGCCGGGACAGGATGAAAAACTGTTTTTT. Translating it yields CASSSSTPGQDEKLFF.

This chain uses TRBV7-9 with TRBJ1-1, with a weak D call TRBD1 (5 bases). The CDR3 loop spans 12 amino acids. The germline V gene encodes CDR1 SEHNR and CDR2 FQNEAQ (reference sequence). V shed 8 bases and J shed 2 bases, with 9 bases lying between them. The CDR3 region has the DNA TGTGCCAGCTGGGGACTCAACACTGAAGCTTTCTTT. Translated, it gives CASWGLNTEAFF.

This rearrangement joins TRBV7-8 to TRBJ2-7; 13 bases match TRBD2. V shed 7 bases, J shed 2 bases, and the junction held 2 bases outside the gene matches. The CDR3 is 14 residues long. From germline, CDR1 is SGHVS and CDR2 FQNEAQ. CDR3 in amino acids: CASMTSGRTYEQYF. CDR3 DNA: TGTGCCAGCATGACTAGCGGGAGGACCTACGAGCAGTACTTC.

The rearrangement joins TRBV27 to TRBJ2-3, with 14 bases fitting TRBD2. This CDR3 contains 18 residues. Germline V gene data show CDR1 as MNHEY and CDR2 as SMNVEV (reference sequence). The J segment lost 1 base and the V segment lost 6 bases, leaving 9 bases of the junction unmatched. As DNA, the CDR3 is TGTGCCAGCAGCCCGGGACTAGCGGGAGAGTCACGCACAGATACGCAGTATTTT. Translating gives CASSPGLAGESRTDTQYF.

This chain uses TRBV21-1 with TRBJ2-2; the D call TRBD2 from the table was never checked on the DNA. TRBV21-1 is a listed pseudogene. This CDR3 region has 21 residues. The CDR3 DNA is TGTGCCAGCAGCAAAAAGTCACTATGGGACCGGCTAGCGGGAGTGGCCGGGGAGCTGTTTTTT. Its translation: CASSKKSLWDRLAGVAGELFF.

The J gene is TRBJ2-2, the V gene TRBV2; TRBD2 matches at 7 bases. CDR3 length: 15 amino acids. Germline V gene sequence: CDR1 SNHLY, CDR2 FYNNEI. The V segment lost 3 bases and the J segment 4 bases; nucleotides outside the gene matches: 5. In DNA, the CDR3 is TGTGCCAGCAGTGATGGGGGGGGAACCACCGGGGAGCTGTTTTTT. The encoded protein is CASSDGGGTTGELFF.

V usage is TRBV5-1 and J usage is TRBJ2-5, with 7 nucleotides matching TRBD1. This CDR3 comprises 14 residues. Germline V gene data show CDR1 as SGHRS and CDR2 as YFSETQ. With V trimmed by 4 bases and J by 3 bases, 6 bases remained unmatched. The CDR3 sequence: CASSPGQPKETQYF. In nucleotides, the CDR3 is TGCGCCAGCAGCCCGGGACAGCCGAAAGAGACCCAGTACTTC.

V and J are TRBV9 and TRBJ2-6; D ambiguous. This CDR3 region has 19 residues. With 2 bases removed from V and 1 base from J, the gap between germline ends came to 19 bases. The germline CDR1 and CDR2 sequences are SGDLS and YYNGEE. The CDR3 DNA reads as TGTGCCAGCAGCGTTAGTAAGGATCCGCGGTTTTCTGGGGCCAACGTCCTGACTTTC. Protein: CASSVSKDPRFSGANVLTF. The full variable domain, rest sourced from reference TRBV9 and TRBJ2-6, is DSGVTQTPKHLITATGQRVTLRCSPRSGDLSVYWYQQSLDQGLQFLIQYYNGEERAKGNILERFSAQQFPDLHSELNLSSLELGDSALYFCASSVSKDPRFSGANVLTFGAGSRLTVL.

The chain has TRBV28 and TRBJ2-2; possible D gene TRBD2, 6 bases. V lost 4 bases and J 4 bases, leaving 10 bases between the germline ends. This CDR3 has 14 residues. The germline gives CDR1 MDHEN, CDR2 SYDVKM. In nucleotides, the CDR3 is TGTGCCAGCAGTTCCGGGGGTTTCACCGGGGAGCTGTTTTTT. Translated: CASSSGGFTGELFF.

This chain links TRBV9 with TRBJ2-6; 10 bases line up with TRBD1. Germline loops: CDR1 SGDLS, CDR2 YYNGEE. Germline trimming cut 0 bases from V and 4 bases from J; bases unmatched to any gene: 4. The CDR3 has 17 residues. In DNA, the CDR3 is TGTGCCAGCAGCGTAGCGGGACAGGGGCCCGGGGCCAACGTCCTGACTTTC. Amino acid sequence: CASSVAGQGPGANVLTF.

The rearrangement links TRBV5-1 to TRBJ2-7; no clear D. The V end was cut by 6 bases, the J end by 1 base, with 11 bases between. The CDR3 sequence is 13 residues long. Germline CDR1 and CDR2: SGHRS and YFSETQ. CDR3: CASTQASSYEQYF. As DNA, the CDR3 is TGCGCCAGCACCCAGGCCAGTTCCTACGAGCAGTACTTC.

This clone was found once. The gene calls are TRBV19 and TRBJ1-5; tentative D call: TRBD1 (6 bases). Germline CDR1 reads LNHDA; CDR2 reads SQIVND (reference sequence). The CDR3 contains 16 residues. Trimming stripped 0 bases from V and 5 bases from J, with 14 bases between. CDR3 sequence reads: CASSIDRGGGHQPQHF. The CDR3, as DNA: TGTGCCAGTAGTATAGATCGGGGAGGGGGTCATCAGCCCCAGCATTTT. Supplemented by reference TRBV19 and TRBJ1-5, the full variable domain reads DGGITQSPKYLFRKEGQNVTLSCEQNLNHDAMYWYRQDPGQGLRLIYYSQIVNDFQKGDIAEGYSVSREKKESFPLTVTSAQKNPTAFYLCASSIDRGGGHQPQHFGDGTRLSIL.

The CDR3 DNA is TGCGCCAGCAATCGCACGGACCAGAGGGACACCATATATTTT. Translating gives CASNRTDQRDTIYF. The chain employs TRBV23-1 and TRBJ1-3; D is ambiguous. TRBV23-1 is annotated as an ORF whose role is uncertain. V dropped 7 bases and J dropped 8 bases, with 18 bases sitting between them. CDR3 length: 14 residues.

Here the CDR3 reads CASSQTFAGNYEQYF. CDR3 nucleotide sequence: TGCGCCAGCAGTCAGACCTTTGCGGGAAACTACGAGCAGTACTTC. This rearrangement joins TRBV5-1 to TRBJ2-7, with a possible D match to TRBD2 (6 bases). Between the trimmed V and J ends, which lost 5 bases and 3 bases, there was a span of 18 bases. Germline CDR1 reads SGHRS; CDR2 reads YFSETQ. The CDR3 consists of 15 residues.

Remarks on this clone: The junction does not match germline at one end; this may be a read error. The chain has TRBV7-7 and TRBJ1-2; D uncertain. The CDR3 contains 15 residues. Germline-derived CDR1 and CDR2 are SSHAT and FNYEAQ (reference sequence). The CDR3: CASSPTMTSRRGYTF. The DNA for the CDR3 is TGTGCTAGCAGTCCTACTATGACATCCCGGAGGGGCTACACCTTC.

This chain connects TRBV2 to TRBJ1-1; 9 bases agree with TRBD1. CDR1 is SNHLY, CDR2 FYNNEI, per germline. The CDR3 is 14 residues long. V shed 6 bases, J shed 2 bases, and the junction held 4 bases outside the gene matches. The CDR3 here is CASSWDRANTEAFF. The CDR3 DNA is TGTGCCAGCAGCTGGGACAGGGCCAACACTGAAGCTTTCTTT.

The chain couples TRBV24-1 to TRBJ2-2; D is perhaps TRBD1 (6 bases). This CDR3 is 14 amino acids long. V was pared by 12 bases and J by 6 bases, with 19 bases between. Germline V gene data show CDR1 as KGHDR and CDR2 as SFDVKD. DNA for the CDR3: TGTGCCTCACGGGACAAGGCCTCACCCGGGGAGCTGTTTTTT. Translated: CASRDKASPGELFF.

The chain is built from TRBV6-5 and TRBJ1-3; D perhaps matches TRBD1 (6 bases). CDR3 length equals 15 residues. Germline V gene data show CDR1 as MNHEY and CDR2 as SVGAGI. Trimming took 6 bases from V and 0 from J, leaving 12 bases between them. CDR3 protein: CASSNRANSGNTIYF. In DNA, the CDR3 is TGTGCCAGCAGCAACAGGGCTAACTCTGGAAACACCATATATTTT.

This chain uses TRBV5-1 with TRBJ1-4, with D maybe TRBD1 (6 bases). V was pared by 4 bases and J by 6 bases, with 16 bases between. Germline CDR1 is SGHRS and CDR2 is YFSETQ. The CDR3 loop spans 15 amino acids. Written as DNA, the CDR3 is TGCGCCAGCAGCATGGACGGGACACCGGATGAAAAACTGTTTTTT. This gives the protein CASSMDGTPDEKLFF.

V usage is TRBV7-9 and J usage is TRBJ2-3; 8 bases are shared with TRBD2. J lost 3 bases, V lost 4 bases, and 3 bases had no gene match. Germline CDR1 and CDR2: SEHNR and FQNEAQ (reference sequence). The CDR3 consists of 14 residues. CDR3 DNA sequence: TGTGCCAGCAGCTCGGCTAGCGGGACAGATACGCAGTATTTT. Its protein is CASSSASGTDTQYF.

The genes are TRBV18 and TRBJ1-3, with 8 bases aligning to TRBD1. Germline CDR1 and CDR2: KGHSH and LQKENI. The V segment lost 0 bases and the J segment 1 base; nucleotides outside the gene matches: 5. The CDR3 is made up of 17 amino acids. The CDR3 sequence: CASSPPSGGASGNTIYF. The CDR3 bases are TGTGCCAGCTCACCACCGTCAGGGGGCGCGTCTGGAAACACCATATATTTT.

The chain carries TRBV29-1 and TRBJ1-3; no clear D. The CDR3 has 13 residues. Per germline, CDR1 SQVTM and CDR2 ANQGSEA. Trimming pared 7 bases from V and 0 bases from J, leaving 10 bases between. CDR3 in DNA: TGCAGCGGATTAGTTAGCTCTGGAAACACCATATATTTT. Protein sequence: CSGLVSSGNTIYF.

The chain combines TRBV28 with TRBJ1-1; possible D gene TRBD1, 5 bases. V was clipped by 1 base and J by 3 bases, with 9 bases between them. Per the germline V gene, CDR1 is MDHEN and CDR2 is SYDVKM. This CDR3 comprises 14 residues. The CDR3: CASSLYGGDTEAFF. The CDR3 nucleotides read TGTGCCAGCAGTTTATACGGGGGAGACACTGAAGCTTTCTTT.

V gene TRBV5-1 combines with J gene TRBJ1-3; no definite D call. The V gene lost 0 bases and the J gene lost 0 bases, with 10 bases spanning the gap. There are 16 residues in the CDR3. Germline loops: CDR1 SGHRS, CDR2 YFSETQ. The CDR3 nucleotides read TGCGCCAGCAGCTTGGAAGACGCAGGCTCTGGAAACACCATATATTTT. Protein sequence: CASSLEDAGSGNTIYF.

The chain recombines TRBV11-2 with TRBJ2-1; D is possibly TRBD2 (7 bases). Looked up from germline, CDR1 is SGHAT and CDR2 is FQNNGV. CDR3 length equals 14 residues. V shed 1 base and J shed 10 bases, with 14 bases lying between them. The CDR3 nucleotides read TGTGCCAGCAGCTTAGGGGGGGGCAAAGGCGAGCAGTTCTTC. Its translation: CASSLGGGKGEQFF.

The chain uses TRBV6-5 and TRBJ1-4; no clear D gene. V lost 2 bases, J lost 4 bases, and 8 bases lay in between. CDR1 MNHEY and CDR2 SVGAGI come from the germline V gene. The CDR3 length is 14 residues. The CDR3 DNA follows: TGTGCCAGCAGTTACGGCGGAAATAATGAAAAACTGTTTTTT. Translation gives CASSYGGNNEKLFF.

This clone was detected once. V is TRBV9 and J is TRBJ2-6, with a possible D match to TRBD1 (5 bases). This CDR3 comprises 16 residues. V dropped 4 bases and J dropped 4 bases, with 15 bases sitting between them. From germline, CDR1 is SGDLS and CDR2 YYNGEE. CDR3 DNA: TGTGCCAGCAGCTCTCCACTCAGGGCCGGGGCCAACGTCCTGACTTTC. Amino acid sequence: CASSSPLRAGANVLTF.